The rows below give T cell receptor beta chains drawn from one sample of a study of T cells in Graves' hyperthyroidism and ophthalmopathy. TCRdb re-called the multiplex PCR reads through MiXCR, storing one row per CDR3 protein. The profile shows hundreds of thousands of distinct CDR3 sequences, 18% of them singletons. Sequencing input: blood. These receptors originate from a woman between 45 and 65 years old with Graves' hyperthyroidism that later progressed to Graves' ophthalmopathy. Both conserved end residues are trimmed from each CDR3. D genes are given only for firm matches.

cdr3_aa: ATSDFGGGGTDTQY
v_call: TRBV24-1
d_call: TRBD2

cdr3_aa: ASSLSGSGEAF
v_call: TRBV7-6
d_call: .

cdr3_aa: ASSGGRGVSYNEQF
v_call: TRBV6-2/TRBV6-3
d_call: TRBD2

cdr3_aa: ASSNRGEAQY
v_call: TRBV3-1
d_call: TRBD1

cdr3_aa: ASSLYPDVYEQY
v_call: TRBV27
d_call: .

cdr3_aa: ASSLGDGDSPLH
v_call: TRBV12-3/TRBV12-4
d_call: .

cdr3_aa: SVGTGGDGETQY
v_call: TRBV29-1
d_call: TRBD1

cdr3_aa: ASSLRTSGGAGEQY
v_call: TRBV11-2
d_call: TRBD2

cdr3_aa: ASSLSRSQGDQPQH
v_call: TRBV12-3/TRBV12-4
d_call: .

cdr3_aa: ASSQTGLLGNTIY
v_call: TRBV6-1
d_call: TRBD1

cdr3_aa: SASVGGWGEQY
v_call: TRBV20-1
d_call: .

cdr3_aa: AWSVLSEKLF
v_call: TRBV30
d_call: .

cdr3_aa: ATSRAPPGRVGAEAF
v_call: TRBV15
d_call: .

cdr3_aa: ASPGNTEAF
v_call: TRBV7-9
d_call: .

cdr3_aa: ASSPSGRSGNTIY
v_call: TRBV7-9
d_call: .

cdr3_aa: ASSLPPGLSNQPQH
v_call: TRBV12-3/TRBV12-4
d_call: .

cdr3_aa: SAKDPNSGNTIY
v_call: TRBV20-1
d_call: .

cdr3_aa: SASENQPQH
v_call: TRBV20-1
d_call: .

cdr3_aa: ASSARIGPTYTEAF
v_call: TRBV9
d_call: .

cdr3_aa: SALRGLSPTYEQY
v_call: TRBV20-1
d_call: TRBD1

cdr3_aa: ASSQVQGDGYT
v_call: TRBV4-1
d_call: TRBD1

cdr3_aa: ASSKTRGSKNIQY
v_call: TRBV12-3/TRBV12-4
d_call: .

cdr3_aa: ASSPPLEGEGETQY
v_call: TRBV18
d_call: .

cdr3_aa: ASSYRNDSTFYGYT
v_call: TRBV7-4
d_call: .

cdr3_aa: ASGMTVSGNTIY
v_call: TRBV5-1
d_call: .

cdr3_aa: ASSNPGTTEEQY
v_call: TRBV4-1
d_call: .

cdr3_aa: SASMAGGPGDTQY
v_call: TRBV20-1
d_call: TRBD2

cdr3_aa: ASSFSDSNQPQH
v_call: TRBV7-9
d_call: .

cdr3_aa: ARGTAPGDTQY
v_call: TRBV2
d_call: .

cdr3_aa: ASSEAGFPGEQF
v_call: TRBV6-1
d_call: .

cdr3_aa: ASSLSGGPNQETQY
v_call: TRBV5-4
d_call: .

cdr3_aa: ASSYEGSYGYT
v_call: TRBV6-5
d_call: .

cdr3_aa: SVMTGGNTEAF
v_call: TRBV29-1
d_call: TRBD1

cdr3_aa: ASSSRDTRTYEQY
v_call: TRBV5-1
d_call: .

cdr3_aa: ASSLRADSYEQY
v_call: TRBV11-2
d_call: .

cdr3_aa: SAYRGGTEAF
v_call: TRBV20-1
d_call: .

cdr3_aa: ASSYSGANYGYT
v_call: TRBV6-6
d_call: .

cdr3_aa: ASSSLTRTGELF
v_call: TRBV12-3/TRBV12-4
d_call: .

cdr3_aa: ASSRRGPDTQY
v_call: TRBV6-1
d_call: .

cdr3_aa: ASSSSRSGGPDTQY
v_call: TRBV27
d_call: TRBD2

cdr3_aa: ASSLGTGGDTEAF
v_call: TRBV11-3
d_call: TRBD1

cdr3_aa: ASSWDLLTYEQY
v_call: TRBV7-2
d_call: .

cdr3_aa: ASKAGFYNEQF
v_call: TRBV27
d_call: .

cdr3_aa: ASSEEGRVSPLH
v_call: TRBV2
d_call: .